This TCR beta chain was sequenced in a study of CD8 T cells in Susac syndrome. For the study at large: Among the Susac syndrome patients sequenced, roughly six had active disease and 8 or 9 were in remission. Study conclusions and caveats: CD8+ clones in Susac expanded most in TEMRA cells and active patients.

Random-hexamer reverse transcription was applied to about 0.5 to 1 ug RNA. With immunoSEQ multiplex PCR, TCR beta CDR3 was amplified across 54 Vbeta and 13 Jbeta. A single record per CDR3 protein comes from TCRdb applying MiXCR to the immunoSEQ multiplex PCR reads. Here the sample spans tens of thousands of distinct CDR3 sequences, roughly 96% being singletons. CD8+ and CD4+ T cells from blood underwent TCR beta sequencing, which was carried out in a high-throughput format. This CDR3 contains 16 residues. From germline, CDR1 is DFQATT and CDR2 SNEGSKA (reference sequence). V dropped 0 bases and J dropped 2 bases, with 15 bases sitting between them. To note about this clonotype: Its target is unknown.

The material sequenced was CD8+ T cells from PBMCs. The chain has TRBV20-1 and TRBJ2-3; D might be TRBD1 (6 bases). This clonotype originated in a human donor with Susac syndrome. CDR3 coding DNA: TGCAGTGCTAGAGATGGCTCAGGGGATCCCACAGATACGCAGTATTTT. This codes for CSARDGSGDPTDTQYF.